This entry is about one T cell receptor beta chain. Its target is unknown. The source of the sample is a study of OX40 agonist ivuxolimab in advanced cancers. Study-wide context: Partial responses were recorded for three patients, including one with hepatocellular carcinoma and two with cutaneous melanoma. Whole-study results and caveats: Several nonresponders also turned out to have low normalized T-cell clonal expansion.

Here immunoSEQ multiplex PCR was the method, and the copy in TCRdb shows in-frame clones only, minus some. The sample yields around 58,000 clones, approximately 90% seen once. V trimming: 3 bases; J trimming: 7 bases; junction bases outside the gene matches: 9. CDR1 SGHVS and CDR2 FQNEAQ come from the germline V gene. This CDR3 spans 15 amino acids. The sequencing here drew on CD4+ or CD8+ T cells sorted from blood, taken in a trial of the OX40 agonist ivuxolimab. The chain couples TRBV7-8 to TRBJ2-7; 10 bases align to TRBD2. The TCR originated in an adult with an advanced solid tumor such as melanoma, head and neck, liver or kidney cancer. CDR3 in amino acids: CASSFYEAGGSEQYF. CDR3 bases: TGTGCCAGCAGCTTTTACGAAGCGGGAGGGAGTGAGCAGTACTTC.